This entry features one T cell receptor (beta chain) sequence. Its antigen remains unknown. The data were obtained in a study of Tregs in tolerant kidney transplant recipients. General observations from the study: This study did not directly address biological reproducibility. Tolerant patients' donor-specific Tregs expanded beyond overall Tregs, suggesting antigen-driven growth.

Method: immunoSEQ multiplex PCR; TCRdb's copy keeps in-frame clones and lacks some. The sample yields 100,000 to 120,000 clones, 90% seen once. CDR1 SEHNR and CDR2 FQNEAQ come from the germline V gene (reference sequence). The V segment lost 3 bases and the J segment 0 bases; nucleotides outside the gene matches: 6. The CDR3 covers 16 residues. The chain employs TRBV7-9 and TRBJ2-7, with TRBD1 matching over 9 bases. The clonotype was recovered from a human donor who received a combined kidney and bone marrow transplant. Source: CD4+ T cells from blood, taken before the transplant. CDR3 protein: CASSLQGQGSSYEQYF. In DNA form, the CDR3 reads TGTGCCAGCAGCTTGCAGGGACAGGGAAGCTCCTACGAGCAGTACTTC.